One and the same sample provided the 18 T cell receptor beta chains below, sequenced in a study of blood T cell repertoires in COVID-19. Assay: immunoSEQ multiplex PCR; the TCRdb copy retains only in-frame clones and omits some. The table has under 300,000 clones, about 90% seen once; the top ten hold 1.9%. The material sequenced was PBMCs or T cells enriched from blood (not recorded which). The receptors were sampled from a woman under 30 who had recovered from COVID-19.

This chain connects TRBV7-2 to TRBJ1-2; 12 positions agree with TRBD1. CDR3 size: 14 residues. After removal of 5 bases from V and 7 bases from J, the junction contained 5 bases not matched to a gene. The V gene's germline CDR1 is SGHTA and CDR2 FQGNSA. DNA of the CDR3: TGTGCCAGCAGCCCCCGGGACAGGGGGCTTGGCTACACCTTC. Encoded protein: CASSPRDRGLGYTF.

This chain joins TRBV5-8 and TRBJ1-4, with 7 positions matching TRBD1. The germline V gene has CDR1 SGHTS and CDR2 YDEGEE. CDR3 size: 15 residues. The ends lost 3 bases at V and 7 bases at J; junction bases unmatched: 9. The CDR3 protein is CASSSSGQPLEKLFF. The CDR3 region has the DNA TGTGCCAGCAGCTCATCGGGACAGCCACTTGAAAAACTGTTTTTT.

The rearrangement uses TRBV29-1 and TRBJ1-5; D uncertain. The CDR3 totals 16 residues. V lost 6 bases to trimming and J lost 0 bases, with 18 bases between them. Germline lookup yields CDR1 SQVTM and CDR2 ANQGSEA. The CDR3 here is CSVKEGNPFSNQPQHF. The CDR3 DNA follows: TGCAGCGTCAAGGAGGGAAACCCCTTTAGCAATCAGCCCCAGCATTTT.

The chain is built from TRBV9 and TRBJ1-1; perhaps TRBD1 as D (5 bases). V dropped 0 bases and J dropped 7 bases, with 16 bases sitting between them. In germline, CDR1 is SGDLS, CDR2 YYNGEE. The CDR3 totals 15 residues. The CDR3 is CASSVGVQWGREAFF. The CDR3 DNA follows: TGTGCCAGCAGCGTAGGGGTCCAGTGGGGCCGTGAAGCTTTCTTT.

The gene calls are TRBV2 and TRBJ1-1, with 9 bases that match TRBD1. With V trimmed by 4 bases and J by 4 bases, 7 bases remained unmatched. The CDR3 spans 15 residues. CDR1 is SNHLY, CDR2 FYNNEI, per germline. Written as DNA, the CDR3 is TGTGCCAGCAGTGCACAGGGGGCGGGGGCCACTGAAGCTTTCTTT. The encoded protein is CASSAQGAGATEAFF.

This rearrangement joins TRBV6-5 to TRBJ1-1; no definite D call. The V end was cut by 6 bases, the J end by 7 bases, with 12 bases between. There are 12 residues in the CDR3. Per germline, CDR1 MNHEY and CDR2 SVGAGI. This chain's CDR3 is CASSPAALEAFF. In DNA, the CDR3 is TGTGCCAGCAGCCCGGCGGCCCTTGAAGCTTTCTTT.

This clone was observed a handful of times. The J gene is TRBJ2-7, the V gene TRBV3-1 (or the pseudogene TRBV3-2); 8 nucleotides agree with TRBD2. This CDR3 is 18 amino acids long. V lost 3 bases, J lost 4 bases, and 17 bases stayed unmatched. Germline V gives CDR1 LGHDT, CDR2 YNNKEL (reference sequence). CDR3 nucleotide sequence: TGTGCCAGCAGCCATGCGGGGGGCCTAGCTGGGTTGGGATACGAGCAGTACTTC. This translates into CASSHAGGLAGLGYEQYF.

The chain recombines TRBV4-1 with TRBJ2-2, with 13 bases aligning to TRBD2. The ends lost 4 bases at V and 5 bases at J; junction bases unmatched: 7. The CDR3 is 17 residues long. Germline CDR1 and CDR2: MGHRA and YSYEKL. The CDR3 here is CASSRGLAGVGTGELFF. The DNA for the CDR3 is TGCGCCAGCAGCCGCGGACTAGCGGGAGTGGGTACCGGGGAGCTGTTTTTT.

V is TRBV12-3 or TRBV12-4 and J is TRBJ2-1; tentative D call: TRBD1 (6 bases). Between the trimmed V and J ends, which lost 8 bases and 10 bases, there was a span of 9 bases. This CDR3 is built from 10 residues. CDR3 in DNA: TGTGCCAGCGCAGGGGTCGAGCAGTTCTTC. This sequence encodes CASAGVEQFF.

This clone came up many times. V and J are TRBV4-3 and TRBJ1-1, with D maybe TRBD1 (5 bases). This CDR3 comprises 14 residues. Germline V CDR1 and CDR2: LGHNA, YSLEER. With 4 bases removed from V and 4 bases from J, the gap between germline ends came to 13 bases. CDR3 sequence: CASSPSRGVTEAFF. CDR3 coding DNA: TGCGCCAGCAGCCCCAGCCGGGGGGTCACTGAAGCTTTCTTT.

This clone has only a few counts. V is TRBV19 and J is TRBJ2-1; possibly TRBD2 for D (6 bases). Trimming removed 2 bases at V and 4 bases at J, with 9 bases between. Germline V gene sequence: CDR1 LNHDA, CDR2 SQIVND (reference sequence). The length of the CDR3 is 14 residues. CDR3 amino acids: CASSITGVYNEQFF. The CDR3 DNA sequence: TGTGCCAGTAGTATAACGGGAGTGTACAATGAGCAGTTCTTC.

About this clone itself: The conserved phenylalanine or tryptophan is not found at the CDR3 terminus, so this likely reflects a read error. The DNA is left out, because the CDR3 cannot be placed on it with certainty; the CDR3 is given as TCRdb lists it. The rearrangement joins TRBV28 to TRBJ1-1; TRBD1 is taken as the D call from the table, unchecked against the DNA. The germline gives CDR1 MDHEN, CDR2 SYDVKM. The CDR3 is 13 residues long, ends included. The CDR3 protein is CASSPGTAHHFLL.

This clone appeared a single time. At one of its ends the junction is not consistent with the germline gene, which may arise from a read error. The chain recombines TRBV28 with TRBJ1-2; 9 nucleotides line up with TRBD1. CDR3 length equals 15 residues. CDR1 and CDR2 (germline): MDHEN, SYDVKM. CDR3 DNA: TGTGCCAGCAGCTTATGGACAGGGGAGACGAATGGCTACACCTTC. Translation: CASSLWTGETNGYTF.

The chain recombines TRBV28 with TRBJ2-7, with D perhaps matching TRBD1 (6 bases). Trimming shortened V by 5 bases and J by 0 bases, and 17 bases separated the two germline ends. This CDR3 has 16 residues. Per germline, CDR1 MDHEN and CDR2 SYDVKM. The CDR3 DNA reads as TGTGCCAGCAGTGTAGGGGGACGCCCGAGCTCCTACGAGCAGTACTTC. This sequence encodes CASSVGGRPSSYEQYF.

The gene calls are TRBV15 and TRBJ1-1, with 7 bases fitting TRBD1. CDR1 is LNHNV and CDR2 is YYDKDF in the germline V gene (reference sequence). The CDR3 loop spans 18 amino acids. The V segment lost 0 bases and the J segment 1 base; nucleotides outside the gene matches: 11. The CDR3, as DNA: TGTGCCACCAGCAGAGATCCCCCACACAGGGGCAGGAACACTGAAGCTTTCTTT. Its protein product is CATSRDPPHRGRNTEAFF.

The chain links TRBV11-2 to TRBJ2-1; the match to TRBD2 covers 7 bases. CDR1 is SGHAT and CDR2 is FQNNGV in the germline V gene. The CDR3 length is 13 residues. Losses at the gene ends were 5 bases for V and 7 bases for J; bases not matched to a gene: 5. The CDR3 sequence is CASSVGEGNEQFF. The CDR3 nucleotides read TGTGCCAGCAGCGTCGGGGAGGGGAATGAGCAGTTCTTC. Full variable domain (outside the CDR3, taken from reference TRBV11-2 and TRBJ2-1): EAGVAQSPRYKIIEKRQSVAFWCNPISGHATLYWYQQILGQGPKLLIQFQNNGVVDDSQLPKDRFSAERLKGVDSTLKIQPAKLEDSAVYLCASSVGEGNEQFFGPGTRLTVL.

The chain links TRBV9 to TRBJ2-3, with a weak D call TRBD2 (5 bases). Trimming took 0 bases from V and 4 from J, leaving 9 bases between them. Per the germline V gene, CDR1 is SGDLS and CDR2 is YYNGEE. There are 14 residues in the CDR3. In DNA, the CDR3 is TGTGCCAGCAGCGTAGTAAGCGGCTCAGATACGCAGTATTTT. This sequence encodes CASSVVSGSDTQYF.

Here the CDR3 DNA reads TGTGCCAGCAGCTCCCTTATGGGGGGGCCGGTGAACACTGAAGCTTTCTTT. Its translation is CASSSLMGGPVNTEAFF. V is TRBV7-9 and J is TRBJ1-1; a possible D gene is TRBD1 (6 bases). V was pared by 4 bases and J by 0 bases, with 18 bases between. CDR1 is SEHNR and CDR2 is FQNEAQ in the germline V gene (reference sequence). The CDR3 length is 17 residues.